These 14 T cell receptor beta chains came from one sample sequenced in a study of blood T cell repertoires in COVID-19. Using immunoSEQ multiplex PCR, the repertoire was profiled, and TCRdb retains in-frame clones only, with some absent. The data hold a few hundred thousand clones, with around 90% observed a single time. The sample consisted of peripheral blood. The receptors were gathered from a man in his late teens or twenties with COVID-19, enrolled during active disease.

This chain's CDR3 is CASSQGPRGRNEQFF. The CDR3 DNA sequence: TGCGCCAGCAGCCAAGGCCCCCGGGGAAGGAATGAGCAGTTCTTC. The chain has TRBV4-1 and TRBJ2-1, with TRBD2 as a possible D gene (5 bases). Germline V gives CDR1 MGHRA, CDR2 YSYEKL. CDR3 length: 15 amino acids. V was clipped by 1 base and J by 7 bases, with 14 bases between them.

This clone was found a few times. The chain has TRBV6-5 and TRBJ1-5; the D gene is possibly TRBD1 (5 bases). The CDR3 has 14 amino acids. Deletions cut 2 bases from V and 3 bases from J, with 8 bases between. Germline V gene lookup returns CDR1 MNHEY and CDR2 SVGAGI. The CDR3 DNA sequence: TGTGCCAGCAGTTACGACAGATCCAATCAGCCCCAGCATTTT. Protein product: CASSYDRSNQPQHF.

The chain is built from TRBV5-5 and TRBJ2-3, with 8 bases that match TRBD1. CDR1 is SGHKS and CDR2 is YYEKEE in the germline V gene (reference sequence). The CDR3 loop spans 17 amino acids. V trimming: 1 base; J trimming: 5 bases; junction bases outside the gene matches: 12. In nucleotides, the CDR3 is TGTGCCAGCAGCTTGAGGACAGGGTCGGGAACACAAGATACGCAGTATTTT. Its translation: CASSLRTGSGTQDTQYF.

This clone was found once. The chain carries TRBV5-1 and TRBJ2-1; D is uncertain. Germline loops: CDR1 SGHRS, CDR2 YFSETQ. V lost 5 bases and J lost 2, with 11 bases in between. This CDR3 has 14 amino acids. The CDR3 sequence is CASSQGGAYNEQFF. For the CDR3, the DNA is TGCGCCAGCAGTCAAGGCGGAGCCTACAATGAGCAGTTCTTC.

This chain connects TRBV3-1 (or the pseudogene TRBV3-2) to TRBJ1-2, with 8 bases matching TRBD1. There are 16 residues in the CDR3. V shed 3 bases and J 2 bases; nucleotides not matched to a gene: 8. Germline V lookup: CDR1 LGHDT, CDR2 YNNKEL (reference sequence). The chain's CDR3 is CASSHDRTGPNYGYTF. The CDR3 region has the DNA TGTGCCAGCAGCCACGATAGGACAGGGCCCAACTATGGCTACACCTTC.

The V gene is TRBV7-9, the J gene TRBJ1-1; D might be TRBD1 (5 bases). V lost 5 bases, J lost 0 bases, and 10 bases lay in between. The CDR3 has 14 amino acids. CDR1 and CDR2 from the germline V gene are SEHNR and FQNEAQ (reference sequence). The CDR3 sequence is CASSTTDMNTEAFF. CDR3 in DNA: TGTGCCAGCAGCACGACAGACATGAACACTGAAGCTTTCTTT.

This clone was seen only a few times. The V and J genes are TRBV19 and TRBJ2-1; 11 nucleotides agree with TRBD2. Germline V gene sequence: CDR1 LNHDA, CDR2 SQIVND (reference sequence). Unmatched junction bases numbered 11, after V lost 3 bases and J lost 7 bases. This CDR3 comprises 17 residues. The CDR3 DNA follows: TGTGCCAGTAGTATTCGCCCGGGACTAGCGGACACAAATGAGCAGTTCTTC. Protein sequence: CASSIRPGLADTNEQFF. Full variable domain (rest looked up from reference TRBV19 and TRBJ2-1): DGGITQSPKYLFRKEGQNVTLSCEQNLNHDAMYWYRQDPGQGLRLIYYSQIVNDFQKGDIAEGYSVSREKKESFPLTVTSAQKNPTAFYLCASSIRPGLADTNEQFFGPGTRLTVL.

This clone was seen a few times. V usage is TRBV12-5 and J usage is TRBJ1-2, with 8 bases aligning to TRBD1. The germline V gene has CDR1 LGHNT and CDR2 FRNRAP. With 3 bases clipped from V and 7 bases from J, the junction kept 7 bases outside the gene matches. There are 14 residues in the CDR3. CDR3: CASGFMDRVAGYTF. The CDR3 DNA follows: TGTGCTAGTGGTTTCATGGACAGGGTCGCTGGCTACACCTTC.

The CDR3 sequence: CASSQDMVAGAYNEQFF. In DNA, the CDR3 is TGTGCCAGCAGCCAAGATATGGTAGCGGGAGCTTACAATGAGCAGTTCTTC. V is TRBV4-2 and J is TRBJ2-1, with 9 bases matching TRBD2. Looked up from germline, CDR1 is LGHNA and CDR2 is YNFKEQ. Trimming at V came to 0 bases and at J to 4 bases, leaving 7 bases not matched to a gene. The CDR3 length is 17 residues.

J is TRBJ1-4 and V is TRBV6-1, with 7 bases aligning to TRBD1. The CDR3 runs 15 residues. Germline assignment: CDR1 MNHNS and CDR2 SASEGT. After removal of 1 base from V and 6 bases from J, the junction contained 5 bases not matched to a gene. The CDR3 sequence is CASSEGGRGYEKLFF. The CDR3, as DNA: TGTGCCAGCAGTGAAGGCGGCAGGGGGTATGAAAAACTGTTTTTT.

This clone was seen just once. A read error is possible here, since a much larger clone lies one base away. V usage is TRBV9 and J usage is TRBJ2-5; D is undetermined. There are 15 residues in the CDR3. Germline loops: CDR1 SGDLS, CDR2 YYNGEE. The V gene lost 4 bases and the J gene lost 3 bases, with 16 bases spanning the gap. The CDR3 DNA is TGTGCCAGCAGCTTAACCCCCCTAGTGGAAGAGACCCAGTACTTC. Translated: CASSLTPLVEETQYF.

The rearrangement joins TRBV28 to TRBJ1-1, with a possible D match to TRBD1 (6 bases). Germline CDR1 reads MDHEN; CDR2 reads SYDVKM. This CDR3 has 16 residues. V lost 7 bases and J 1 base, leaving 19 bases between the germline ends. The CDR3 is CASTPHGVQGNTEAFF. CDR3 bases: TGTGCCAGCACCCCCCACGGAGTACAGGGGAACACTGAAGCTTTCTTT.

The V gene is TRBV5-6, the J gene TRBJ2-2; TRBD1 matches 8 bases. The CDR3 covers 14 residues. Germline CDR1 reads SGHDT; CDR2 reads YYEEEE. J was trimmed by 6 bases and V by 4 bases; bases with no gene match: 5. The CDR3 DNA is TGTGCCAGCAGCCTGGGACAGGATGCCGGGGAGCTGTTTTTT. Its protein is CASSLGQDAGELFF. Combining the CDR3 with reference TRBV5-6 and TRBJ2-2 gives the whole variable domain DAGVTQSPTHLIKTRGQQVTLRCSPKSGHDTVSWYQQALGQGPQFIFQYYEEEERQRGNFPDRFSGHQFPNYSSELNVNALLLGDSALYLCASSLGQDAGELFFGEGSRLTVL.

This chain joins TRBV18 and TRBJ2-7; 8 nucleotides agree with TRBD1. Per germline, CDR1 KGHSH and CDR2 LQKENI. The CDR3 runs to 14 residues. V lost 2 bases and J lost 4; bases outside the gene matches: 4. The CDR3 nucleotides are TGTGCCAGCTCACCAGGGACAGGAAGGTACGAGCAGTACTTC. Its protein is CASSPGTGRYEQYF. The entire variable domain, with the rest obtained from reference TRBV18 and TRBJ2-7, is as follows: NAGVMQNPRHLVRRRGQEARLRCSPMKGHSHVYWYRQLPEEGLKFMVYLQKENIIDESGMPKERFSAEFPKEGPSILRIQQVVRGDSAAYFCASSPGTGRYEQYFGPGTRLTVT.